This T cell receptor beta chain was recorded in a study of blood T cell repertoires in COVID-19. Turning to the study itself: In each case, the material was cDNA or gDNA derived from T cells, B-cell-depleted T cells, or PBMCs.

As processed by the authors: Cell counts per sample came from amplifying reference gene primers. Data came from immunoSEQ multiplex PCR; TCRdb stores just in-frame clones and leaves some out. V and J calls and clone size come straight from that table; D and trimming were deduced from the DNA. The table shows some 280,000 clones, with 89% occurring only once. Germline loops: CDR1 SGDLS, CDR2 YYNGEE. The V segment lost 6 bases and the J segment 0 bases; nucleotides outside the gene matches: 8. This CDR3 comprises 15 residues. The sequencing sample was made of peripheral blood. This chain uses TRBV9 with TRBJ1-1; 7 nucleotides align to TRBD1. The receptor comes from a woman aged 60-75 years with acute or convalescent COVID-19. The CDR3 is CASKTGLAMNTEAFF. DNA of the CDR3: TGTGCCAGCAAGACAGGGCTGGCGATGAACACTGAAGCTTTCTTT.